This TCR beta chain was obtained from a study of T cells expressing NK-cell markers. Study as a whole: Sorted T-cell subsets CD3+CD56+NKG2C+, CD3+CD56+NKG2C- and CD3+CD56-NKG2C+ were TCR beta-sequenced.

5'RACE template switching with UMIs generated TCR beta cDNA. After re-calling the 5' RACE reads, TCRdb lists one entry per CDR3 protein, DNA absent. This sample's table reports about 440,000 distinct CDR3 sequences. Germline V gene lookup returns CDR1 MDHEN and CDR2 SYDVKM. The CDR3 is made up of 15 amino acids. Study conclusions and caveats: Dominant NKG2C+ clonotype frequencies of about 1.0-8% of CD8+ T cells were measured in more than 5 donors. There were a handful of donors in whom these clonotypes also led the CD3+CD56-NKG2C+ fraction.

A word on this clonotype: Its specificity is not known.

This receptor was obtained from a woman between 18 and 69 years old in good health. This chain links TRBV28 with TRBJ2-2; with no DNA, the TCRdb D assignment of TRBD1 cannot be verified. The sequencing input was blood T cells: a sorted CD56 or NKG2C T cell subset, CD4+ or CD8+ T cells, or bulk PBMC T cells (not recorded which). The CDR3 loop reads CASINGGAWTGELFF.